The sequence of this TCR beta chain was determined in a study of identical twins (dated by TCRdb to 2015 to 2016). In terms of the full investigation: To test whether fetal clonotypes persist, this study deep-sequenced TCR alpha and beta repertoires from monozygotic twins, from unrelated adults of various ages, and from cord blood. To rule out contamination, the twin experiments were replicated at different times with different library preparation protocols. The research as a whole found: Fewer insertions were carried by abundant cord blood beta clonotypes; a weaker similar trend was observed in young adult naive repertoires, while no such trend was observed in memory repertoires. In beta out-of-frame sequences, excess twin sharing was weaker, because having fewer shared sequences lowered the signal-to-noise ratio. Invariant T cells such as MAIT and iNKT could partly confound zero-insertion analyses, although diverse VJ usage argued against such confounding for most clonotypes. Because the same donors could not be followed over many years, the conclusions relied on cross-sectional statistical analysis. Compared with coincidental sharing between unrelated individuals, out-of-frame TCR alpha sequences shared between twins had an excess of sequences with low generation probability. Recombination models systematically underestimated out-of-frame TCR alpha sharing in monozygotic twins but agreed with sharing between unrelated individuals.

Libraries were constructed by 5' RACE. TCRdb names Illumina HiSeq 2000 as the instrument used. A universal primer binding site was added through template switching, and the final cDNA carried a unique molecular identifier so that TCR cDNA molecules could be counted accurately. Specific primers in the conserved constant-segment region were used to synthesize first-strand cDNA for TCR alpha and beta chains. To control for contamination, every cDNA library carried two barcodes: a SMART-Mk sample barcode plus Illumina barcodes. TruSeq adapter sequences along with Illumina sample barcodes were introduced in two successive PCR steps. The TCR alpha and beta cDNA libraries were sequenced on the Illumina HiSeq platform using custom primers. Regarding the original processing steps: MiGEC was used to process raw reads and extract unique molecular identifiers, and MiXCR was used to find CDR3 positions. For each individual, recombination models were inferred using an EM algorithm with the repgenHMM and IGoR tools. The tcR package in R was used for shared clonotype analysis, with sharing normalized by the product of cloneset sizes. To study raw recombination free of thymic and clonal selection effects, out-of-frame nonproductive sequences were analyzed. TCRdb passed the public sequencing reads through fastp at Q25 and MiXCR, retaining productive beta sequences. Rows merge per CDR3 protein into single entries with the most common DNA and genes. TCRdb's processing, not the study's, gives the V and J calls here. The sample includes 690,000 or so distinct CDR3 sequences, with 8.6% observed a single time. In total, the top ten clones hold roughly 0.9% of the sample.

Reading the germline V gene gives CDR1 SGDLS and CDR2 YYNGEE. After removal of 4 bases from V and 5 bases from J, the junction retains 9 bases not matched to a gene. From cysteine to phenylalanine, the CDR3 is 15 amino acids long. Only the CDR3 portion is preserved as DNA: 45 bases, with reading frame beginning at the first base. This clonotype was seen a few times. Its antigen has not been determined. Qualities for individual bases were not recorded, and no much larger clone is one base off. Every donor in the study was a healthy Caucasian. The twin cohort consisted of three pairs of female monozygotic twins, all aged roughly 18 to 29 years. RNA for TCR libraries was isolated from peripheral blood mononuclear cells. The sample was also reused in another study, on yellow fever vaccine responses in identical twins. According to the second study: The authors reported that the T cell response to vaccination in identical twins appeared partly convergent and partly personalized. In identical twins, the study followed T cell clones that responded to the vaccine with precision.

Recombination linked TRBV9 to TRBJ2-3, with 8 central nucleotides matching TRBD2. Material: PBMCs. This receptor was obtained from a woman aged 18-29 years in good health. The CDR3 protein sequence reads: CASSLRGGIIDTQYF. DNA sequence: TGTGCCAGCAGCCTCCGGGGGGGCATAATAGATACGCAGTATTTT.